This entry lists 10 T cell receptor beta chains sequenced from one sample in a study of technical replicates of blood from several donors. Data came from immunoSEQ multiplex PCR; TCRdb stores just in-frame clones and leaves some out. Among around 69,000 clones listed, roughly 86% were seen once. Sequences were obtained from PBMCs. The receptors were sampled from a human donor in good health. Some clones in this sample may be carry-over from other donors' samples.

In nucleotides, the CDR3 is TGTGCCAGCAGCACTACGGGACTCTCCCCCTACGAGCAGTACTTC. Protein: CASSTTGLSPYEQYF. The V call is TRBV5-5, the J call TRBJ2-7; D is possibly TRBD2 (6 bases). V lost 4 bases and J 2 bases, leaving 16 bases between the germline ends. CDR3 length equals 15 residues. Germline CDR1 is SGHKS and CDR2 is YYEKEE (reference sequence).

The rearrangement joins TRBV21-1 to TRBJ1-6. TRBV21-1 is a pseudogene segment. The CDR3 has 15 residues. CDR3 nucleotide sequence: TGTGCCAGCAGCAGGGCCACTAGCCCCAATTCACCCCTCCACTTT. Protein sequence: CASSRATSPNSPLHF.

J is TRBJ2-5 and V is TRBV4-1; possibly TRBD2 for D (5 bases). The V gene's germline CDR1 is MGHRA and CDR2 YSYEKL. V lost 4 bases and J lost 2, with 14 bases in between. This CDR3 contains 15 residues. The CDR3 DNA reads TGCGCCAGCAGCCTAACCCCAGGACTGCAAGAGACCCAGTACTTC. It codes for CASSLTPGLQETQYF.

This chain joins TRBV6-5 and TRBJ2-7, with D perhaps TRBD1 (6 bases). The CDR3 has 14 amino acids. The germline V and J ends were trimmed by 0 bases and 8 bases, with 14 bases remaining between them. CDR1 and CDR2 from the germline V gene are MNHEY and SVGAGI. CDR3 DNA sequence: TGTGCCAGCAGTTACTCGAACAAGGGGGTTCAGCAGTACTTC. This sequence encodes CASSYSNKGVQQYF.

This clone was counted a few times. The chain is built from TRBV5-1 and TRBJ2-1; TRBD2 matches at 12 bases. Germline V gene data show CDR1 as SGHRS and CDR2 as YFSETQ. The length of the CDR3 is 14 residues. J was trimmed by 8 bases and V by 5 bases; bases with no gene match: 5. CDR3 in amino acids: CASRGTSGHDEQFF. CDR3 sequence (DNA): TGCGCCAGCAGGGGGACTAGCGGGCACGATGAGCAGTTCTTC.

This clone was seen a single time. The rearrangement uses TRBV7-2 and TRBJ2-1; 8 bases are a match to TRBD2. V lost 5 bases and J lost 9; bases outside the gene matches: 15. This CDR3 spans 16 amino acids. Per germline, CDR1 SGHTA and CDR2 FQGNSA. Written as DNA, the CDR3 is TGTGCCAGCAGCCCAAACTTAGCGGGGATGGGAAGTGAGCAGTTCTTC. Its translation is CASSPNLAGMGSEQFF.

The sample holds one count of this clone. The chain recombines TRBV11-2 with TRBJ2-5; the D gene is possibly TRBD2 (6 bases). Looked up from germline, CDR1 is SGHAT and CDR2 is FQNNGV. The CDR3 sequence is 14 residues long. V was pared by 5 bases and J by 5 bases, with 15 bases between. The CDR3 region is CASSPQLARETQYF. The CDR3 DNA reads TGTGCCAGCAGCCCCCAACTAGCCCGGGAGACCCAGTACTTC.

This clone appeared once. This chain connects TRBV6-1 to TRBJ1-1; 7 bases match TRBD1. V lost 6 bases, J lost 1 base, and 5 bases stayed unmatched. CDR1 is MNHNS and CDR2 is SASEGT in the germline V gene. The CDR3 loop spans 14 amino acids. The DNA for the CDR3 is TGTGCCAGCAGCAGACAGGGACCGAACACTGAAGCTTTCTTT. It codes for CASSRQGPNTEAFF.

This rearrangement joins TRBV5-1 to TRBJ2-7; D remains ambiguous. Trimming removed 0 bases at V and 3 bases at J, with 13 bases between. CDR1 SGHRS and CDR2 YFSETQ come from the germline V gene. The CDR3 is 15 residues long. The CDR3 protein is CASSLGSFYDYEQYF. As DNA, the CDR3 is TGCGCCAGCAGCTTGGGATCCTTCTACGACTACGAGCAGTACTTC. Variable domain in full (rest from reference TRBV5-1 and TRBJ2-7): KAGVTQTPRYLIKTRGQQVTLSCSPISGHRSVSWYQQTPGQGLQFLFEYFSETQRNKGNFPGRFSGRQFSNSRSEMNVSTLELGDSALYLCASSLGSFYDYEQYFGPGTRLTVT.

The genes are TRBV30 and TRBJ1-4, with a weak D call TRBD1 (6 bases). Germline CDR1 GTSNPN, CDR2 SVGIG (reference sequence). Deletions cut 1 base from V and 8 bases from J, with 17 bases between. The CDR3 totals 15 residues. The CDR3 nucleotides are TGTGCCTGGAGTGGGGGGGGCACACCCAGCGAAAAACTGTTTTTT. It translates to CAWSGGGTPSEKLFF.